In its sample, the clone carrying this TCR beta chain was seen a few times. No antigen is known for it. This sample is drawn from a study of blood T cells in healthy people across ages. Combining a sample-barcoded 5' primer with a J-beta primer mix, a second PCR ran for roughly 7 to 11 cycles. TCRdb itself ran the 5' RACE reads through MiXCR, one entry per CDR3 protein. This repertoire shows about 730,000 distinct CDR3 sequences, around 40% found once; its top ten account for around a fifth. Study findings and constraints: Roughly linearly, TCR beta diversity per million T cells fell as age increased.

The CDR3 consists of 18 residues. Trimming took off 2 bases at V and 1 base at J, with 20 bases between the two ends. Sequenced material: blood. The TCR originated in a woman aged 60-70 years in good health. V gene TRBV12-3 or TRBV12-4 combines with J gene TRBJ1-2; D is perhaps TRBD1 (6 bases). CDR3 amino acids: CASSLKWQGRLDNYGYTF. The CDR3 DNA follows: TGTGCCAGCAGTTTAAAGTGGCAGGGGAGACTAGATAACTATGGCTACACCTTC.